This TCR beta chain was found in a study of sequential checkpoint blockade in melanoma. Sequenced by immunoSEQ multiplex PCR; TCRdb stores in-frame clones only, minus some. Of fewer than 50,000 clones listed, about 88% were seen once; the top ten hold roughly 12%. Treatment here: randomized to nivolumab then ipilimumab (arm A) or the reverse (arm B). DNA-damaging chemotherapy had not been given to any patient beforehand. Sorted cells were live CD3+CD8+, lacking CD19 and CD56, from PBMCs. With 0 bases clipped from V and 1 base from J, the junction kept 13 bases outside the gene matches. The CDR3 runs 18 residues. The germline gives CDR1 SQVTM, CDR2 ANQGSEA.

The chain is built from TRBV29-1 and TRBJ2-7, with TRBD1 matching over 9 bases. The TCR comes from a human donor with melanoma. Sequencing used CD8+ T cells sorted from blood (inferred from file names), obtained from a patient given nivolumab and ipilimumab in sequence. The CDR3 DNA reads TGCAGCGTTGAAGATTTAGGAACCGGGACAGGGTATTCCTACGAGCAGTACTTC. Its translation: CSVEDLGTGTGYSYEQYF.